This TCR beta chain was observed in a study of blood T cell repertoires in COVID-19. About the research overall: Donors in the United States, Italy and Spain gave samples during acute or convalescent COVID-19. From T cells, B-cell-depleted T cells, or PBMCs came the material, which was cDNA or gDNA.

As handled by the study authors: From reference gene primer amplification, estimates of nucleated cell counts were derived. Repertoires were generated with immunoSEQ multiplex PCR, while TCRdb's copy carries only in-frame clones and drops some. Clone size and the V and J calls come from that table; the DNA yielded D and trimming. The table lists roughly 250,000 clones, around 84% of them singletons, with more than 1.5% in the top ten. The length of the CDR3 is 14 residues. Per germline, CDR1 SGHRS and CDR2 YFSETQ. V gave up 3 bases and J gave up 0 bases; unmatched junction bases: 1. The chain carries TRBV5-1 and TRBJ2-3; 7 bases agree with TRBD1. Sequencing was done on a sample of peripheral blood. This receptor was obtained from a woman aged 40 to 49 who had recovered from COVID-19. The CDR3 here is CASSSGQSTDTQYF. As DNA, the CDR3 is TGCGCCAGCAGCTCGGGACAGAGCACAGATACGCAGTATTTT.